The sequence of this T cell receptor beta chain was determined in a study of cytomegalovirus exposure and HLA in healthy donors. Study in general: Earlier results showed approximately 120 million unique TCR beta sequences derived from some 190 million T cells.

V lost 5 bases and J 1 base, leaving 14 bases between the germline ends. The germline V gene encodes CDR1 SGHAT and CDR2 FQNNGV. This CDR3 comprises 15 residues. This PCR relied on a set of 60 Vbeta primers and 13 Jbeta primers. Data came from immunoSEQ multiplex PCR; TCRdb stores just in-frame clones and leaves some out. The sample features about 130,000 clones, with roughly 2.7% in its top ten. The rearrangement links TRBV11-2 to TRBJ1-1, with a weak D call TRBD1 (6 bases). The sample consisted of PBMCs. The TCR comes from a man aged 25-45 years in good health and CMV-seronegative. DNA for the CDR3: TGTGCCAGCAGCCAGAGGGGGACCGCGAACACTGAAGCTTTCTTT. This codes for CASSQRGTANTEAFF.